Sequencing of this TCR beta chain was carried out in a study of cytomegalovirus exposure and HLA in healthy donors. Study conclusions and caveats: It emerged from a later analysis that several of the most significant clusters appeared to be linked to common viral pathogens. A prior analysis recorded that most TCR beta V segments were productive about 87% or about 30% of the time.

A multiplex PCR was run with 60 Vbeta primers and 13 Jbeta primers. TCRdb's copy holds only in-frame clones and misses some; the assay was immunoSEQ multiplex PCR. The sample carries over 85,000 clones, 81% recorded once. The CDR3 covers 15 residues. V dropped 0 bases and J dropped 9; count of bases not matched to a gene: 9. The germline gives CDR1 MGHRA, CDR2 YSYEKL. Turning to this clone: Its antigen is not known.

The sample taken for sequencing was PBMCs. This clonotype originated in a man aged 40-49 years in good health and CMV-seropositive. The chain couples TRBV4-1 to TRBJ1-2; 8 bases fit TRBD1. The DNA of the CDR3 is TGCGCCAGCAGCCAAGAAGGGGGCGGACAGGGACGCTACACCTTC. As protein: CASSQEGGGQGRYTF.